Sequencing of this T cell receptor beta chain was carried out in a study of CD8 T cells in Susac syndrome. Study-wide results and caveats: As the study acknowledged, the number of individuals who were part of its TCR sequencing and HLA analysis was relatively small.

Germline V lookup: CDR1 DFQATT, CDR2 SNEGSKA (reference sequence). V was cut by 1 base and J by 4 bases, with 8 bases left in between. The CDR3 loop spans 13 amino acids. A note on this clonotype: The antigen is unknown.

It was with random hexamers that about 0.45 to 1 ug RNA was reverse transcribed. An immunoSEQ multiplex PCR generated amplified TCR beta CDR3 products spanning 54 Vbeta and 13 Jbeta. Each CDR3 protein is one row after TCRdb ran MiXCR on the immunoSEQ multiplex PCR reads. The sample lists about 120,000 distinct CDR3 sequences; just under 95% were seen once. The receptor's source is a human donor with Susac syndrome. The sample consisted of CD8+ T cells from PBMCs. The chain couples TRBV20-1 to TRBJ1-3; tentative D call: TRBD1 (5 bases). The CDR3 sequence: CSARGQGGNTIYF. The DNA of the CDR3 is TGCAGTGCTAGAGGGCAGGGCGGAAACACCATATATTTT.